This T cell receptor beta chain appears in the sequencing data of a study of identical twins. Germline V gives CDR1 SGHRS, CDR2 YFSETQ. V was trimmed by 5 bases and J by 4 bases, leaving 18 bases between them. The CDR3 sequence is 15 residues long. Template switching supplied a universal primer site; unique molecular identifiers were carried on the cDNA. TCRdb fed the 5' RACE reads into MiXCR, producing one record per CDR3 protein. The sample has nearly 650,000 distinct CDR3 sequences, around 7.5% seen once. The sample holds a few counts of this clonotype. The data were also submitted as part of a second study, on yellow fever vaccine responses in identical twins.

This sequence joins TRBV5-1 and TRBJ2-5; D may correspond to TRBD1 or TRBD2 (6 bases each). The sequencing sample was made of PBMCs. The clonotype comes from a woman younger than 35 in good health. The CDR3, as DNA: TGCGCCAGCAGTCGCGGGACACAGGCTGGAGAGACCCAGTACTTC. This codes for CASSRGTQAGETQYF.